The 28 T cell receptor beta chains listed next were all sequenced from one sample in a study of OX40 agonist ivuxolimab in advanced cancers. Assay: immunoSEQ multiplex PCR; the TCRdb copy retains only in-frame clones and omits some. Of 60,000 to 85,000 clones listed, approximately 80% are singletons. Source: CD4+ or CD8+ T cells sorted from blood, taken in a trial of the OX40 agonist ivuxolimab. These receptors all stem from an adult with an advanced solid tumor such as melanoma, head and neck, liver or kidney cancer.

V gene TRBV6-5 combines with J gene TRBJ1-4; perhaps TRBD1 as D (5 bases). The CDR3 sequence is 14 residues long. V was cut by 6 bases and J by 0 bases, with 8 bases left in between. CDR1 and CDR2 from the germline V gene are MNHEY and SVGAGI. The CDR3 is CASRTVPTNEKLFF. In DNA, the CDR3 is TGTGCCAGCAGGACAGTCCCAACTAATGAAAAACTGTTTTTT.

The chain carries TRBV15 and TRBJ2-1; D may be TRBD1 or TRBD2 (5 bases each). Germline V CDR1 and CDR2: LNHNV, YYDKDF (reference sequence). The CDR3 is 13 residues long. Trimming stripped 5 bases from V and 9 bases from J, with 14 bases between. The CDR3 DNA reads as TGTGCCACCAGCTGGGACCGGCGGAGTGAGCAGTTCTTC. Translated, it gives CATSWDRRSEQFF.

The rearrangement joins TRBV4-2 to TRBJ2-7; TRBD1 agrees at 8 bases. CDR1 is LGHNA and CDR2 is YNFKEQ in the germline V gene. The CDR3 has 16 residues. V trimming: 2 bases; J trimming: 3 bases; junction bases outside the gene matches: 9. The CDR3 nucleotides read TGTGCCAGCAGCCAACTACGACAGGGGACCCACTACGAGCAGTACTTC. Translation gives CASSQLRQGTHYEQYF.

This clone occurred once. The chain is built from TRBV30 and TRBJ1-6; D is unclear. The germline V gene has CDR1 GTSNPN and CDR2 SVGIG (reference sequence). Trimming cost V 1 base and J 7 bases, with 8 bases left between them. There are 13 residues in the CDR3. CDR3 region: CAWSGQLNSPLHF. The CDR3 DNA is TGTGCCTGGAGTGGGCAGCTGAATTCACCCCTCCACTTT.

V is TRBV6-5 and J is TRBJ1-1, with D maybe TRBD1 (6 bases). Between the trimmed V and J ends, which lost 6 bases and 4 bases, there was a span of 18 bases. This CDR3 region has 15 residues. Germline CDR1 MNHEY, CDR2 SVGAGI. CDR3 sequence: CASSNSGASGTEAFF. The CDR3 DNA reads as TGTGCCAGCAGCAACTCAGGGGCATCGGGCACTGAAGCTTTCTTT.

The chain couples TRBV7-8 to TRBJ2-5; perhaps TRBD1 as D (5 bases). With 5 bases removed from V and 4 bases from J, the gap between germline ends came to 23 bases. The CDR3 runs to 17 residues. CDR1 and CDR2 (germline): SGHVS, FQNEAQ. CDR3 sequence reads: CASSARATGSYGETQYF. CDR3 nucleotide sequence: TGTGCCAGCAGCGCGCGTGCTACAGGTTCGTACGGAGAGACCCAGTACTTC.

This clone has only one observation. The chain joins TRBV7-2 to TRBJ2-2; D perhaps matches TRBD1 (5 bases). V lost 5 bases and J 0 bases, leaving 13 bases between the germline ends. CDR3 length: 16 amino acids. Germline CDR1 SGHTA, CDR2 FQGNSA. The CDR3 here is CASSENLRANTGELFF. The CDR3 bases are TGTGCCAGCAGCGAAAACCTCAGGGCGAACACCGGGGAGCTGTTTTTT.

The chain has TRBV6-1 and TRBJ2-3; the D gene is possibly TRBD1 (6 bases). V shed 2 bases and J shed 2 bases, with 8 bases lying between them. CDR3 length: 14 residues. Germline CDR1 and CDR2: MNHNS and SASEGT. The CDR3: CASSEWTVTDTQYF. The DNA of the CDR3 is TGTGCCAGCAGTGAATGGACAGTCACAGATACGCAGTATTTT.

The chain carries TRBV10-3 and TRBJ2-7, with D maybe TRBD2 (5 bases). Germline CDR1 is ENHRY and CDR2 is SYGVKD. This CDR3 is 14 amino acids long. Trimming took 4 bases from V and 6 from J, leaving 16 bases between them. This CDR3 is CAISGVGDLGEQYF. CDR3 DNA: TGTGCCATCAGTGGGGTCGGGGATCTGGGCGAGCAGTACTTC.

This sequence joins TRBV7-2 and TRBJ1-1; possible D gene TRBD1, 5 bases. From germline, CDR1 is SGHTA and CDR2 FQGNSA. Trimming removed 6 bases from V and 11 bases from J, with 25 bases in between. The CDR3 length is 15 residues. CDR3 coding DNA: TGTGCCAGCAGGATTAGTCCGGGGGGTGGTTACCCGGCTTTCTTT. Translating it yields CASRISPGGGYPAFF.

V gene TRBV20-1 combines with J gene TRBJ2-5, with D perhaps TRBD2 (6 bases). CDR1 DFQATT and CDR2 SNEGSKA come from the germline V gene (reference sequence). V was pared by 8 bases and J by 0 bases, with 7 bases between. The CDR3 runs 11 residues. The CDR3 DNA reads TGCAGTTGGACTAACCAAGAGACCCAGTACTTC. It codes for CSWTNQETQYF.

This clone appeared a single time. The chain uses TRBV4-2 and TRBJ2-1; D gene ambiguous. V lost 0 bases to trimming and J lost 0 bases, with 6 bases between them. The CDR3 contains 15 residues. Germline V gives CDR1 LGHNA, CDR2 YNFKEQ. DNA of the CDR3: TGTGCCAGCAGCCAAGAGGCGCGCTCCTACAATGAGCAGTTCTTC. Translating gives CASSQEARSYNEQFF.

This clone was seen a few times. V is TRBV5-1 and J is TRBJ2-3; D possibly corresponds to TRBD1 (6 bases). Germline CDR1 and CDR2: SGHRS and YFSETQ. V was shortened by 6 bases and J by 0 bases, with 14 bases between the two germline ends. This CDR3 spans 15 amino acids. CDR3 DNA: TGCGCCAGCACTATCAGGGGTTATAGCACAGATACGCAGTATTTT. Encoded protein: CASTIRGYSTDTQYF.

J is TRBJ1-6 and V is TRBV2; D is unclear. This CDR3 is built from 15 residues. Between the trimmed V and J ends, which lost 3 bases and 0 bases, there was a span of 6 bases. Germline V gene sequence: CDR1 SNHLY, CDR2 FYNNEI. CDR3 in DNA: TGTGCCAGCAGTGAGTCTAGCTCCTATAATTCACCCCTCCACTTT. It translates to CASSESSSYNSPLHF.

V and J are TRBV28 and TRBJ1-2, with 7 bases identical to TRBD1. The CDR3 has 18 residues. Germline V gene data show CDR1 as MDHEN and CDR2 as SYDVKM. V was pared by 6 bases and J by 8 bases, with 24 bases of the junction left unmatched. The CDR3 DNA reads as TGTGCCAGCAGGGAGGGGGCTTCGGGGTCTACAGAAAACGGCGGCTACACCTTC. Its translation is CASREGASGSTENGGYTF.

The chain couples TRBV27 to TRBJ2-5, with 7 bases that match TRBD1. This CDR3 is built from 15 residues. The trim removed 5 bases at V and 4 bases at J, leaving 10 bases unmatched. Germline V gene sequence: CDR1 MNHEY, CDR2 SMNVEV (reference sequence). This chain's CDR3 is CASSLPGTARETQYF. The CDR3 DNA reads as TGTGCCAGCAGTCTCCCCGGGACAGCCAGAGAGACCCAGTACTTC.

V usage is TRBV11-1 and J usage is TRBJ2-1, with D unresolved. Trimming removed 5 bases at V and 6 bases at J, with 20 bases between. This CDR3 spans 16 amino acids. Germline assignment: CDR1 SGHAT and CDR2 FQDESV (reference sequence). Here the CDR3 DNA reads TGTGCCAGCAGCCCTAGGACCTCAGTGATTACCAATGAGCAGTTCTTC. Its protein is CASSPRTSVITNEQFF.

The chain links TRBV7-2 to TRBJ2-3; 10 positions match TRBD2. Per germline, CDR1 SGHTA and CDR2 FQGNSA. J lost 9 bases, V lost 2 bases, and 11 bases had no gene match. This CDR3 is built from 16 residues. The CDR3 is CASSLQTSGSRSTQYF. The CDR3 DNA sequence: TGTGCCAGCAGCTTACAGACTAGCGGGTCCCGAAGCACGCAGTATTTT. The entire variable domain, with the rest obtained from reference TRBV7-2 and TRBJ2-3, is as follows: GAGVSQSPSNKVTEKGKDVELRCDPISGHTALYWYRQSLGQGLEFLIYFQGNSAPDKSGLPSDRFSAERTGGSVSTLTIQRTQQEDSAVYLCASSLQTSGSRSTQYFGPGTRLTVL.

J is TRBJ1-1 and V is TRBV5-1; no clear D gene. Germline V gives CDR1 SGHRS, CDR2 YFSETQ. The CDR3 has 16 amino acids. Trimming removed 0 bases from V and 3 bases from J, with 15 bases in between. The CDR3 region is CASSLGLSGFDTEAFF. Here the CDR3 DNA reads TGCGCCAGCAGCTTGGGGTTGTCGGGGTTTGACACTGAAGCTTTCTTT.

This clone is medium-sized. V and J are TRBV25-1 and TRBJ2-7; 8 positions match TRBD1. CDR3 length equals 15 residues. V gave up 5 bases and J gave up 3 bases; unmatched junction bases: 9. In germline, CDR1 is MGHDK, CDR2 SYGVNS. CDR3 protein: CASSPRTGRGYEQYF. DNA of the CDR3: TGTGCCAGCAGTCCGAGGACAGGGCGGGGCTACGAGCAGTACTTC.

This chain links TRBV6-5 with TRBJ1-1; 9 bases align to TRBD1. The ends lost 3 bases at V and 5 bases at J; junction bases unmatched: 4. The germline CDR1 and CDR2 sequences are MNHEY and SVGAGI. This CDR3 is 14 amino acids long. CDR3 DNA: TGTGCCAGCAGTTATTGGACAGGGGATACTGAAGCTTTCTTT. Translated, it gives CASSYWTGDTEAFF.

This clone was counted a single time. The rearrangement links TRBV7-2 to TRBJ2-3; 7 positions agree with TRBD1. CDR3 size: 15 residues. The germline CDR1 and CDR2 sequences are SGHTA and FQGNSA. Unmatched junction bases numbered 2, after V lost 1 base and J lost 1 base. CDR3 in amino acids: CASSLGQGRTDTQYF. As DNA, the CDR3 is TGTGCCAGCAGCTTAGGACAGGGCCGCACAGATACGCAGTATTTT.

This clone appeared a single time. The genes are TRBV14 and TRBJ1-2; maybe TRBD1 (6 bases). The CDR3 extends over 15 amino acids. Trimming removed 6 bases from V and 2 bases from J, with 16 bases in between. CDR1 and CDR2 from the germline V gene are SGHDN and FVKESK. The CDR3 region is CASSKAGGSNYGYTF. CDR3 coding DNA: TGTGCCAGCAGTAAAGCGGGGGGCTCGAACTATGGCTACACCTTC. Complete variable domain (other parts from reference TRBV14 and TRBJ1-2): EAGVTQFPSHSVIEKGQTVTLRCDPISGHDNLYWYRRVMGKEIKFLLHFVKESKQDESGMPNNRFLAERTGGTYSTLKVQPAELEDSGVYFCASSKAGGSNYGYTFGSGTRLTVV.

CDR3 in amino acids: CATQPSVMRDEQFF. CDR3 DNA sequence: TGTGCCACCCAACCCTCGGTTATGCGCGATGAGCAGTTCTTC. This chain joins TRBV7-2 and TRBJ2-1; D gene unclear. Per the germline V gene, CDR1 is SGHTA and CDR2 is FQGNSA. The V end lost 10 bases, the J end lost 8 bases, and 21 bases lay between the germline ends. This CDR3 is 14 amino acids long.

This chain joins TRBV28 and TRBJ2-3; 10 bases align to TRBD1. Germline assignment: CDR1 MDHEN and CDR2 SYDVKM. J was trimmed by 5 bases and V by 6 bases; bases with no gene match: 5. The CDR3 sequence is 14 residues long. The CDR3 nucleotides read TGTGCCAGCAGCGACAGGGGGCGCGGAGATACGCAGTATTTT. Encoded protein: CASSDRGRGDTQYF.

This rearrangement joins TRBV2 to TRBJ2-5, with TRBD1 matching 7 bases. Germline CDR1 SNHLY, CDR2 FYNNEI. Germline trimming cut 8 bases from V and 1 base from J; bases unmatched to any gene: 4. The CDR3 contains 13 residues. CDR3 sequence (DNA): TGTGCCAGCGCTAGGGACAGCCAAGAGACCCAGTACTTC. Protein sequence: CASARDSQETQYF.

The chain has TRBV5-1 and TRBJ1-1, with D hard to call. V was shortened by 3 bases and J by 0 bases, with 9 bases between the two germline ends. CDR1 and CDR2 from the germline V gene are SGHRS and YFSETQ. CDR3 length equals 14 residues. The CDR3 DNA is TGCGCCAGCAGCTCTGAGGATCTGAACACTGAAGCTTTCTTT. It specifies CASSSEDLNTEAFF. Drawing the rest from reference TRBV5-1 and TRBJ1-1, the complete variable domain is KAGVTQTPRYLIKTRGQQVTLSCSPISGHRSVSWYQQTPGQGLQFLFEYFSETQRNKGNFPGRFSGRQFSNSRSEMNVSTLELGDSALYLCASSSEDLNTEAFFGQGTRLTVV.

The chain has TRBV6-5 and TRBJ2-5; D is uncertain. Per the germline V gene, CDR1 is MNHEY and CDR2 is SVGAGI. V lost 6 bases and J lost 7, with 18 bases in between. This CDR3 is built from 14 residues. Here the CDR3 DNA reads TGTGCCAGCAGCCCTAATCCGGCAAAGGGGACCCAGTACTTC. It encodes CASSPNPAKGTQYF.